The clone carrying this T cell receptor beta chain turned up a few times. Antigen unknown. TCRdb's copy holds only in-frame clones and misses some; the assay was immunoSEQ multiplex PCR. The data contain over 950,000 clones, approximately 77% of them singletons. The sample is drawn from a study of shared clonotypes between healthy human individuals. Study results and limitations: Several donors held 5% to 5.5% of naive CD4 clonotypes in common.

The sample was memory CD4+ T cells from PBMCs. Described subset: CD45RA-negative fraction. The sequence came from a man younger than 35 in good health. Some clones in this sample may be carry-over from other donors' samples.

The CDR3 loop reads CASSVRDSSEQYF. In DNA, the CDR3 is TGTGCCAGCAGCGTCCGGGACAGCTCTGAGCAGTACTTC. This rearrangement joins TRBV7-7 to TRBJ2-7, with 7 bases matching TRBD1. The junction had 8 bases not matched to a gene; V was cut back by 5 bases and J by 7 bases. CDR1 and CDR2 (germline): SSHAT, FNYEAQ (reference sequence). The CDR3 has 13 amino acids.